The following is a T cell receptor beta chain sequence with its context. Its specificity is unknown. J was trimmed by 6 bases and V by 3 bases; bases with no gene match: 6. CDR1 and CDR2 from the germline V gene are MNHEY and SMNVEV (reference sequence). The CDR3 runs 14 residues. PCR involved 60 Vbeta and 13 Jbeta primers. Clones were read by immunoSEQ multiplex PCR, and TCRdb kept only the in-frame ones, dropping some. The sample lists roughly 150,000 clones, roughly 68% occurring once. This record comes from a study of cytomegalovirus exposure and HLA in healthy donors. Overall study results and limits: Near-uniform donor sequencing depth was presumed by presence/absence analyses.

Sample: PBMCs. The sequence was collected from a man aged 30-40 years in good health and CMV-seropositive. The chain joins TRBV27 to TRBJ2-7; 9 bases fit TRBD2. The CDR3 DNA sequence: TGTGCCAGCAGTTTCCATGCGGGAGGGGGCGAGCAGTACTTC. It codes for CASSFHAGGGEQYF.